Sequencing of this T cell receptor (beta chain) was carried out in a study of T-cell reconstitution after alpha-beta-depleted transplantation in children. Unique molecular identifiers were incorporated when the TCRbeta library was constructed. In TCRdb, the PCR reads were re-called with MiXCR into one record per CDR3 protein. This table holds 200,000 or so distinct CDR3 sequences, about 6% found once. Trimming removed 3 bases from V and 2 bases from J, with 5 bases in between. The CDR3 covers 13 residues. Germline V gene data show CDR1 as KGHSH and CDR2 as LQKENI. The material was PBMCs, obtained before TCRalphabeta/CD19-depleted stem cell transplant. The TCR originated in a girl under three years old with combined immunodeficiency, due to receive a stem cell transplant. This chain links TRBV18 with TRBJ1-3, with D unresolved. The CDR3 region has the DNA TGTGCCAGCTCACCCGGGGCTGGAAACACCATATATTTT. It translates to CASSPGAGNTIYF.